The clone carrying this T cell receptor beta chain has a handful of counts. This record belongs to a study of T-cell memory formation after mild COVID-19. V lost 1 base, J lost 5 bases, and 14 bases lay in between. Germline V gives CDR1 MNHNS, CDR2 SASEGT. This CDR3 is built from 15 residues. TCRdb re-called the 5' RACE reads through MiXCR, storing one row per CDR3 protein. Here the sample spans 45,000 to 55,000 distinct CDR3 sequences, 9.3% being singletons. The chain employs TRBV6-1 and TRBJ1-2; D gene uncertain. Sequences were obtained from PBMCs or a T cell subset sorted from them (not recorded which). The clonotype comes from an adult woman who had mild COVID-19 (a few samples of this study predate the infection). Cell type and time point are not known. The CDR3 nucleotides read TGTGCCAGCAGTGAAGGGGCCAGCGGAGGTTATGGCTACACCTTC. Protein: CASSEGASGGYGYTF.